The 7 T cell receptor beta chains given below trace back to one sample, sequenced in a study of human T cells and chemical hapten exposure. From the RACE reads, TCRdb called clonotypes with MiXCR, one entry per CDR3 protein. The sample includes 130,000 or so distinct CDR3 sequences, 11% of them seen just once. Time point given: patch test 3, about 24 weeks after DPC sensitization. Treatment in this sample: therapeutic diphenylcyclopropenone sensitization with weekly scalp DPC. This material consisted of whole blood, taken in connection with sensitization to the hapten diphenylcyclopropenone (DPC). Source of these receptors: a woman between 45 and 60 years old with alopecia areata. Some clones in this sample may be carry-over from other donors' samples.

There are a few counts of this clonotype. V is TRBV20-1 and J is TRBJ1-6; no definite D call. Germline loops: CDR1 DFQATT, CDR2 SNEGSKA (reference sequence). The CDR3 is 14 amino acids. The V and J ends lost 2 bases and 4 bases respectively, with 9 bases between them. The CDR3 DNA is TGCAGTGCTAGACCACCGGGGTATAATTCACCCCTCCACTTT. This translates into CSARPPGYNSPLHF.

This clonotype was observed at least ten times. The chain's CDR3 is CASSLGQGASEQYF. The CDR3 DNA reads as TGTGCCAGCAGCCTAGGACAGGGGGCAAGTGAGCAGTACTTC. The V and J genes are TRBV3-1 and TRBJ2-7, with 11 bases fitting TRBD1. V lost 4 bases and J lost 7; bases outside the gene matches: 6. Germline loops: CDR1 LGHDT, CDR2 YNNKEL (reference sequence). This CDR3 has 14 amino acids.

This clonotype showed up many times. The chain uses TRBV29-1 and TRBJ2-3; D gene ambiguous. Per germline, CDR1 SQVTM and CDR2 ANQGSEA. The CDR3 loop spans 14 amino acids. The V end was cut by 0 bases, the J end by 0 bases, with 7 bases between. CDR3 sequence reads: CSVEDLASTDTQYF. DNA for the CDR3: TGCAGCGTTGAAGATCTTGCCAGCACAGATACGCAGTATTTT.

This chain connects TRBV5-1 to TRBJ2-1, with TRBD2 matching over 8 bases. CDR3 length: 15 amino acids. Germline V CDR1 and CDR2: SGHRS, YFSETQ. Losses at the gene ends were 4 bases for V and 4 bases for J; bases not matched to a gene: 7. The CDR3 is CASSLEREPYNEQFF. The CDR3 DNA reads as TGCGCCAGCAGCCTGGAGCGGGAGCCTTACAATGAGCAGTTCTTC.

This rearrangement joins TRBV2 to TRBJ1-3, with a weak D call TRBD1 (5 bases). This CDR3 spans 16 amino acids. From germline, CDR1 is SNHLY and CDR2 FYNNEI. With 6 bases removed from V and 0 bases from J, the gap between germline ends came to 15 bases. The CDR3 nucleotides are TGTGCCAGCAGCGAGACAGTACTTAGCTCTGGAAACACCATATATTTT. This sequence encodes CASSETVLSSGNTIYF.

This clonotype was seen at least ten times. This chain links TRBV10-3 with TRBJ1-1; no clear D gene. The germline V gene has CDR1 ENHRY and CDR2 SYGVKD. Trimming removed 6 bases from V and 1 base from J, with 9 bases in between. The length of the CDR3 is 13 residues. The CDR3 nucleotides are TGTGCCATCAGCGCTACAGAGAACACTGAAGCTTTCTTT. It encodes CAISATENTEAFF.

Ten or more counts support this clonotype. The chain has TRBV12-3 or TRBV12-4 and TRBJ1-2; tentatively, D is TRBD1 (6 bases). V dropped 5 bases and J dropped 2 bases, with 9 bases sitting between them. CDR3 length equals 13 residues. CDR3 sequence reads: CASSAQGNYGYTF. The CDR3 DNA is TGTGCCAGCAGTGCACAGGGAAACTATGGCTACACCTTC.